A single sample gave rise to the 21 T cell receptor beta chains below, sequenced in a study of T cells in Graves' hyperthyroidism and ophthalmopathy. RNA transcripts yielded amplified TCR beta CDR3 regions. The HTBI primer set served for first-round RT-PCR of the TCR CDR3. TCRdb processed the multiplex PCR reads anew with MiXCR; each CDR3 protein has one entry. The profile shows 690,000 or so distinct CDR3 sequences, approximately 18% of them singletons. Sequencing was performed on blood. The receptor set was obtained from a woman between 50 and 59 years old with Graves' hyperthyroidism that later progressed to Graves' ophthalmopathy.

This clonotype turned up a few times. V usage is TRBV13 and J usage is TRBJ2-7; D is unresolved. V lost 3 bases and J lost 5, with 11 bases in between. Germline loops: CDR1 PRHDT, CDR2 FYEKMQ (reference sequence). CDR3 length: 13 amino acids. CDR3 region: CASSLPPGHEQYF. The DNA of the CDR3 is TGTGCCAGCAGCTTGCCCCCCGGTCACGAGCAGTACTTC.

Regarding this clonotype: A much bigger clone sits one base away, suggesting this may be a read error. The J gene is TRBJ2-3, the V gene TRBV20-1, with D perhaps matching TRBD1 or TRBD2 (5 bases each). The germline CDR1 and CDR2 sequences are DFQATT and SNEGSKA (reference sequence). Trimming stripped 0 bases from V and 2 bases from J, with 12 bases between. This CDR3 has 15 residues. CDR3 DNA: TGCAGTGCTAGAGATAGGGACCTTATCACAGATACGCAGTATTTT. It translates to CSARDRDLITDTQYF.

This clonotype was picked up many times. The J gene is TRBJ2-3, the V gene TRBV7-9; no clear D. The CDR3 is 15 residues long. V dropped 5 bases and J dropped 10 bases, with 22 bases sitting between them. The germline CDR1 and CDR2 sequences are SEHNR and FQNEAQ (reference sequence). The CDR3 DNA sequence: TGTGCCAGCAGCCAAAACAGCTCACCCAGGAGAGCGCAGTATTTT. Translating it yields CASSQNSSPRRAQYF.

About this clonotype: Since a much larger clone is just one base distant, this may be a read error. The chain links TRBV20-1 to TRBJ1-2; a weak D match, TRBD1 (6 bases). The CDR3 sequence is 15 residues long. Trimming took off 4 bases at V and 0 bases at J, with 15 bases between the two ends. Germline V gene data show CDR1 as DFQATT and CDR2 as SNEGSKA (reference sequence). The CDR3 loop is CSAKGVEEANYGYTF. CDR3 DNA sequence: TGCAGTGCTAAGGGGGTCGAAGAAGCTAACTATGGCTACACCTTC.

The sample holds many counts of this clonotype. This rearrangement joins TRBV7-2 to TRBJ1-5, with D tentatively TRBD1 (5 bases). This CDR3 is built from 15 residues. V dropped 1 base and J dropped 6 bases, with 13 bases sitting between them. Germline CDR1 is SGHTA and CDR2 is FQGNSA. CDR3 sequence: CASSLEAGRRQPQHF. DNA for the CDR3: TGTGCCAGCAGCTTAGAGGCAGGGCGACGTCAGCCCCAGCATTTT.

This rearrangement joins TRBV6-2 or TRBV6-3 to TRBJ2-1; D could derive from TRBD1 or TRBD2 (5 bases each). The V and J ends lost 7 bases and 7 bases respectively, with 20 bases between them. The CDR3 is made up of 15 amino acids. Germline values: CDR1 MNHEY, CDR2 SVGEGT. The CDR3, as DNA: TGTGCCAGCACTAGACCGGGACGTCTCGGAAATGAGCAGTTCTTC. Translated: CASTRPGRLGNEQFF.

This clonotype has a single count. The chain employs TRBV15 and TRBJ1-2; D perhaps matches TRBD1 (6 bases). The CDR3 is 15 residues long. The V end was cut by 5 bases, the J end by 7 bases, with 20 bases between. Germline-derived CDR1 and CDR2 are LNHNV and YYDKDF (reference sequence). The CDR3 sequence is CATSPPAGGASGYTF. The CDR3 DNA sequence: TGTGCCACCAGCCCTCCCGCCGGGGGGGCGAGTGGCTACACCTTC.

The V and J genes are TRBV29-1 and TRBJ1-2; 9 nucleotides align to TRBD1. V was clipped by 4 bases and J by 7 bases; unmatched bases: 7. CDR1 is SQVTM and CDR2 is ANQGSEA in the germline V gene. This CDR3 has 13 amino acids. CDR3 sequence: CSVVGQGSGGYTF. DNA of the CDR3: TGCAGCGTTGTAGGACAGGGGTCAGGTGGCTACACCTTC. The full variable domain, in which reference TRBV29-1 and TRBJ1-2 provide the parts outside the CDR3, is SAVISQKPSRDICQRGTSLTIQCQVDSQVTMMFWYRQQPGQSLTLIATANQGSEATYESGFVIDKFPISRPNLTFSTLTVSNMSPEDSSIYLCSVVGQGSGGYTFGSGTRLTVV.

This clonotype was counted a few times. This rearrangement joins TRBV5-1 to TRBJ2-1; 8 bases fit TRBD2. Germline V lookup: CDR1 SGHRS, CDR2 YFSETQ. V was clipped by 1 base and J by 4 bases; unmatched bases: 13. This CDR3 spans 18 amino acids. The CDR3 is CASSLFGLSASGYNEQFF. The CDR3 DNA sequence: TGCGCCAGCAGCTTGTTTGGTCTTTCAGCTAGCGGGTACAATGAGCAGTTCTTC. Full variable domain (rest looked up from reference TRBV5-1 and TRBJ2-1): KAGVTQTPRYLIKTRGQQVTLSCSPISGHRSVSWYQQTPGQGLQFLFEYFSETQRNKGNFPGRFSGRQFSNSRSEMNVSTLELGDSALYLCASSLFGLSASGYNEQFFGPGTRLTVL.

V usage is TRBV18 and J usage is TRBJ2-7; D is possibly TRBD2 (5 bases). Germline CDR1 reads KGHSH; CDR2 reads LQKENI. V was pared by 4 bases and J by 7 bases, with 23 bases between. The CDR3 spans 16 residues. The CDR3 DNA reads TGTGCCAGCTCACTTACCGCGGTCGCGGGTCCCCAGGAGCAGTACTTC. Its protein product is CASSLTAVAGPQEQYF. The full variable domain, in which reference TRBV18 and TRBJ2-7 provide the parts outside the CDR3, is NAGVMQNPRHLVRRRGQEARLRCSPMKGHSHVYWYRQLPEEGLKFMVYLQKENIIDESGMPKERFSAEFPKEGPSILRIQQVVRGDSAAYFCASSLTAVAGPQEQYFGPGTRLTVT.

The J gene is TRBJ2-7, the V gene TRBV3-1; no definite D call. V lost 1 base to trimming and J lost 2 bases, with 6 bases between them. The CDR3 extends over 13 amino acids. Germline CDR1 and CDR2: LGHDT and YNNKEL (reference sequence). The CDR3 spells CASSQGVPYEQYF. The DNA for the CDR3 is TGTGCCAGCAGCCAAGGGGTGCCCTACGAGCAGTACTTC.

This chain's CDR3 is CASRDSDSSISSYNEQFF. As DNA, the CDR3 is TGTGCCAGTAGAGATTCAGACAGTAGTATTAGCTCCTACAATGAGCAGTTCTTC. The rearrangement joins TRBV19 to TRBJ2-1, with D perhaps matching TRBD1 (5 bases). The ends were cut back, 6 bases at V and 0 bases at J, with 21 bases in the middle. This CDR3 is 18 amino acids long. CDR1 is LNHDA, CDR2 SQIVND, per germline (reference sequence).

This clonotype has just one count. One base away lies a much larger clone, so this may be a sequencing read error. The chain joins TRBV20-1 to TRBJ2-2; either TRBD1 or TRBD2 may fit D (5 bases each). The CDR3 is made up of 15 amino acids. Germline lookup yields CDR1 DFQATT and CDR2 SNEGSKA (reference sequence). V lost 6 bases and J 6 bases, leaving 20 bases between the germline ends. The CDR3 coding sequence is TGCAGTGCGCCACAATACAGGAGGCGCTCCGGGGAGCTGTTTTTT. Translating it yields CSAPQYRRRSGELFF.

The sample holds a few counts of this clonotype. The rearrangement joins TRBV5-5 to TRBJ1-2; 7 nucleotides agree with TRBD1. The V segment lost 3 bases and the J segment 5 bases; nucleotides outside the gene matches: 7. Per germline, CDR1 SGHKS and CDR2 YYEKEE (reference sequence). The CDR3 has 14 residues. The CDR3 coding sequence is TGTGCCAGCAGCTCCGGGGGACAGCGATATGGCTACACCTTC. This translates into CASSSGGQRYGYTF. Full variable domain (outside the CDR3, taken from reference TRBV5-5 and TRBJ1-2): DAGVTQSPTHLIKTRGQQVTLRCSPISGHKSVSWYQQVLGQGPQFIFQYYEKEERGRGNFPDRFSARQFPNYSSELNVNALLLGDSALYLCASSSGGQRYGYTFGSGTRLTVV.

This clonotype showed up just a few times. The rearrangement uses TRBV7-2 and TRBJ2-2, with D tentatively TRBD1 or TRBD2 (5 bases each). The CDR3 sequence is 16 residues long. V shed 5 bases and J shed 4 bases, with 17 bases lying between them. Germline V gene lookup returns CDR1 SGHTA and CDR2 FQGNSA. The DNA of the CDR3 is TGTGCCAGCAGCCCTCTCCGGGGCCAAAGCACCGGGGAGCTGTTTTTT. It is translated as CASSPLRGQSTGELFF.

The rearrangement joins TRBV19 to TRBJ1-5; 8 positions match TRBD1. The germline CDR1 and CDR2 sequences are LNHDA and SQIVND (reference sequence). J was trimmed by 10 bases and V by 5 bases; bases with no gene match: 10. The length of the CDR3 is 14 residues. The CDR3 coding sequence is TGTGCCAGTAGTGTTCCCGGGACAGGTTTTCCCCAGCATTTT. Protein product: CASSVPGTGFPQHF.

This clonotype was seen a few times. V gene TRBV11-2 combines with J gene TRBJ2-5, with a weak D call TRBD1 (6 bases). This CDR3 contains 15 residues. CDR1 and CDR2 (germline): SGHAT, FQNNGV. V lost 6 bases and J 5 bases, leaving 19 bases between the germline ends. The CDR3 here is CASSLLQGSVETQYF. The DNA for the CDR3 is TGTGCCAGCAGTCTCCTGCAGGGGAGTGTGGAGACCCAGTACTTC.

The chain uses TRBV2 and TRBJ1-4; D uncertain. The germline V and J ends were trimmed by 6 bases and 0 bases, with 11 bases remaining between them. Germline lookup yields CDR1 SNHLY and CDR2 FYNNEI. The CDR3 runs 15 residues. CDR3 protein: CASRLGIPTNEKLFF. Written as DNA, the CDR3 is TGTGCCAGCAGGTTGGGGATTCCAACTAATGAAAAACTGTTTTTT.

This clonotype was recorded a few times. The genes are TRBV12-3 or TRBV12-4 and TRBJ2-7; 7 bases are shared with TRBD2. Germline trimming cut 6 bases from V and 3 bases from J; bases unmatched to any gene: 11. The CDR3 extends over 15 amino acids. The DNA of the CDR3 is TGTGCCAGCAGCCATGGGCGCGGGGGAAACTACGAGCAGTACTTC. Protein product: CASSHGRGGNYEQYF.

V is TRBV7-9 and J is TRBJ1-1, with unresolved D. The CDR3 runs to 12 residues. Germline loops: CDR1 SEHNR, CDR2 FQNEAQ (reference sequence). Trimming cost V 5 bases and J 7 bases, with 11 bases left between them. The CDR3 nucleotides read TGTGCCAGCAGCCGGAGGAGCGGTGAAGCTTTCTTT. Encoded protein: CASSRRSGEAFF.

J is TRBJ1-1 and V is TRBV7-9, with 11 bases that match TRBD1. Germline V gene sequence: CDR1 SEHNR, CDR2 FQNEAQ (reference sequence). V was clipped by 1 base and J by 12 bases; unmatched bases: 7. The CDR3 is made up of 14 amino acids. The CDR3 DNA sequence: TGTGCCAGCAGCTTAGTGGGACAGGGGGTGAGGCCTTTCTTT. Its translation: CASSLVGQGVRPFF.